This entry concerns a single TCR beta chain. What it recognizes is unknown. One junction end disagrees with the germline gene, perhaps due to a read error. Priming with a constant-region primer yielded TCR beta cDNA from about 500 ng total RNA. Generation of the TCR beta libraries relied on three nested multiplex PCR rounds using slightly modified ARM-PCR. Two initial PCR rounds of around 10 cycles each paired TRBV1-TRBV30 forward primers with a C-beta reverse primer. TCRdb used MiXCR to reprocess the multiplex PCR reads, holding one entry per CDR3 protein. The sample has fewer than 350,000 distinct CDR3 sequences, 60% to 80% seen once. This sample is drawn from a study of tumor-infiltrating lymphocytes in primary liver carcinoma. Study information: Each of the growths was stage T1-T3 N0M0, extending roughly 4.2 to 11 cm across. General study findings and limits: Because the samples were bulk unsorted, the study did not compare CD4+ and CD8+ repertoires.

The CDR3 has 15 amino acids. From germline, CDR1 is MGHRA and CDR2 YSYEKL. Germline DNA was also extracted, with blood RNA taken from unsorted whole blood. The source is a man in his forties with primary liver carcinoma and hepatitis B virus infection. This chain uses TRBV4-1 with TRBJ2-1, with 11 nucleotides matching TRBD2. The specimen sequenced was peripheral blood. CDR3 loop: CASGQLGLAVREQFF. The CDR3, as DNA: TGCGCCAGCGGCCAGCTGGGACTAGCGGTCAGGGAGCAGTTCTTC.